The sequence of this T cell receptor (beta chain) was determined in a study of T-cell reconstitution after alpha-beta-depleted transplantation in children. Deletions cut 4 bases from V and 7 bases from J, with 7 bases between. There are 12 residues in the CDR3. Germline CDR1 reads SGHTA; CDR2 reads FQGNSA. A library of TCRbeta sequences, prepared with unique molecular identifiers, was generated. Each CDR3 protein gets one entry after TCRdb re-called the PCR reads with MiXCR. The profile shows around 370,000 distinct CDR3 sequences, approximately 10% of them singletons. The starting material was PBMCs from the stem cell graft donor, obtained from the stem cell graft. The sequence derives from a human donor who donated a stem cell graft to a child with acute lymphoblastic leukemia. J is TRBJ1-4 and V is TRBV7-2; D is unclear. CDR3: CASSSPGEKLFF. The CDR3 DNA follows: TGTGCCAGCAGCTCCCCCGGTGAAAAACTGTTTTTT.